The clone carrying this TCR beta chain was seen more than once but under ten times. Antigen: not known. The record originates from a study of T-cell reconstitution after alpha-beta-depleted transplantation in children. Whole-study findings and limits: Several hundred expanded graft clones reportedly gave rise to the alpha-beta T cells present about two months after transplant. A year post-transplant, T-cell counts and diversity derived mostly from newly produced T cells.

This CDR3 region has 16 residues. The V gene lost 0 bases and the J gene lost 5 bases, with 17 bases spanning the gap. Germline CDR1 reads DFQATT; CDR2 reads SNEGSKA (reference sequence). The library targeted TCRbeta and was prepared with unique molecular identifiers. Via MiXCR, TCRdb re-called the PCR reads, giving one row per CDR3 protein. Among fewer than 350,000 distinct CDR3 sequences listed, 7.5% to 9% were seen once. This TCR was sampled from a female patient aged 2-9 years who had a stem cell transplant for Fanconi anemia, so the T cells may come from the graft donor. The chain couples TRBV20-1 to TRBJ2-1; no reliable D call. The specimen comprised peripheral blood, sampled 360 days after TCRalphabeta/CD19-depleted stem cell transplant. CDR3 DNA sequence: TGCAGTGCTAGAGATCGAGTCCAGACCCTCAACAATGAGCAGTTCTTC. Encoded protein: CSARDRVQTLNNEQFF.